In its sample, the clone carrying this T cell receptor (beta chain) was seen once. The antigen is unknown. The sample originates from a study of shared clonotypes between healthy human individuals. The study's findings and limits: Rarefaction exposed incomplete sorted-subset sequencing despite large depth. Generally, estimated richness proved larger in naive subsets than it did in memory subsets. A reduction in generation probabilities was seen for non-shared clonotypes relative to those shared by all four donors.

Healthy and HIV-negative, the adult donors had no recent acute infections or vaccinations. Profiled with immunoSEQ multiplex PCR; TCRdb holds only in-frame clones, not every one. Of about 1.1 million clones in the sample, 75% to 80% were seen once. The germline gives CDR1 MGHRA, CDR2 YSYEKL. V lost 0 bases, J lost 6 bases, and 17 bases lay in between. The CDR3 extends over 16 amino acids. The sequence was collected from a man aged 18 to 35 in good health. Some clones in this sample may be carry-over from other donors' samples. Source material: memory CD4+ T cells from PBMCs. Subset here: CD45RA-negative fraction. The chain combines TRBV4-1 with TRBJ1-2; perhaps TRBD1 as D (6 bases). DNA for the CDR3: TGCGCCAGCAGCCAAGATGTAGGCAGGGGCGCCGATGGCTACACCTTC. It specifies CASSQDVGRGADGYTF.